The 27 T cell receptor beta chains reported below all come from one sample, sequenced in a study of OX40 agonist ivuxolimab in advanced cancers. Profiling relied on immunoSEQ multiplex PCR, and the TCRdb table lists in-frame clones only, not all of them. The table shows some 98,000 clones, with roughly four fifths occurring only once. Sequencing was performed on CD4+ or CD8+ T cells sorted from blood, taken in a trial of the OX40 agonist ivuxolimab. Receptors originate from an adult with an advanced solid tumor such as melanoma, head and neck, liver or kidney cancer.

The genes are TRBV6-5 and TRBJ1-1; 10 positions agree with TRBD1. Germline CDR1 MNHEY, CDR2 SVGAGI. Unmatched junction bases numbered 5, after V lost 4 bases and J lost 3 bases. CDR3 size: 15 residues. In DNA form, the CDR3 reads TGTGCCAGCAGTTTGTGGGACAGGGGTGACACTGAAGCTTTCTTT. It yields the protein CASSLWDRGDTEAFF.

This clone turned up a few times. The chain combines TRBV28 with TRBJ1-2; D is possibly TRBD1 (5 bases). The germline V gene has CDR1 MDHEN and CDR2 SYDVKM. The CDR3 has 11 amino acids. Trimming shortened V by 6 bases and J by 8 bases, and 10 bases separated the two germline ends. The DNA of the CDR3 is TGTGCCAGCAGGCCCAGGGTAGGCTACACCTTC. This sequence encodes CASRPRVGYTF.

The chain has TRBV4-3 and TRBJ2-3; TRBD2 aligns across 7 bases. In germline, CDR1 is LGHNA, CDR2 YSLEER. V lost 2 bases and J lost 2; bases outside the gene matches: 4. There are 15 residues in the CDR3. CDR3 nucleotide sequence: TGCGCCAGCAGCCAAACGGCGGGAGTCACAGATACGCAGTATTTT. Translating it yields CASSQTAGVTDTQYF.

This sequence joins TRBV6-5 and TRBJ1-1; 7 bases line up with TRBD1. The J segment lost 0 bases and the V segment lost 6 bases, leaving 7 bases of the junction unmatched. The length of the CDR3 is 15 residues. Germline loops: CDR1 MNHEY, CDR2 SVGAGI. The CDR3 coding sequence is TGTGCCAGCAGCAGAAAGGGACAGATGAACACTGAAGCTTTCTTT. Protein product: CASSRKGQMNTEAFF.

The gene calls are TRBV7-3 and TRBJ2-7, with 9 nucleotides matching TRBD1. Losses at the gene ends were 3 bases for V and 6 bases for J; bases not matched to a gene: 0. Germline V CDR1 and CDR2: SGHTA, FQGTGA. The length of the CDR3 is 12 residues. As DNA, the CDR3 is TGTGCCAGCAGCTTGACAGGGGGCGAGCAGTACTTC. Translated, it gives CASSLTGGEQYF.

J is TRBJ1-6 and V is TRBV7-2, with TRBD1 matching 7 bases. The CDR3 extends over 14 amino acids. With V trimmed by 3 bases and J by 7 bases, 3 bases remained unmatched. CDR1 is SGHTA and CDR2 is FQGNSA in the germline V gene. The CDR3 is CASSLTGLNSPLHF. CDR3 in DNA: TGTGCCAGCAGCTTGACAGGGTTAAATTCACCCCTCCACTTT.

V gene TRBV7-2 combines with J gene TRBJ2-7, with TRBD1 identical over 10 bases. This CDR3 comprises 13 residues. Unmatched junction bases numbered 2, after V lost 5 bases and J lost 4 bases. In germline, CDR1 is SGHTA, CDR2 FQGNSA. In nucleotides, the CDR3 is TGTGCCAGCAGCCAGGACAGGGGGTACGAGCAGTACTTC. This gives the protein CASSQDRGYEQYF.

This chain uses TRBV14 with TRBJ2-2; TRBD2 matches 13 bases. This CDR3 has 17 residues. Trimming at V came to 5 bases and at J to 6 bases, leaving 9 bases not matched to a gene. Germline V CDR1 and CDR2: SGHDN, FVKESK. CDR3 bases: TGTGCCAGCAGCAACACCTTAGGACTAGCGGGAGCCGGGGAGCTGTTTTTT. Translation gives CASSNTLGLAGAGELFF.

The CDR3 coding sequence is TGTGCCATCAGCCCAACTAGCGAAGAGACCCAGTACTTC. Its translation is CAISPTSEETQYF. The rearrangement joins TRBV10-3 to TRBJ2-5; 7 positions match TRBD2. V shed 6 bases, J shed 3 bases, and the junction held 4 bases outside the gene matches. The germline V gene encodes CDR1 ENHRY and CDR2 SYGVKD. The CDR3 consists of 13 residues.

This rearrangement joins TRBV28 to TRBJ1-4; D gene unclear. The CDR3 spans 14 residues. Germline CDR1 reads MDHEN; CDR2 reads SYDVKM. V was trimmed by 1 base and J by 4 bases, leaving 7 bases between them. This CDR3 reads CASSLSDINEKLFF. The CDR3 DNA sequence: TGTGCCAGCAGTTTATCAGATATTAATGAAAAACTGTTTTTT.

The V call is TRBV6-1, the J call TRBJ2-3; 13 bases map to TRBD2. Per the germline V gene, CDR1 is MNHNS and CDR2 is SASEGT. V gave up 4 bases and J gave up 4 bases; unmatched junction bases: 5. The CDR3 is made up of 16 amino acids. CDR3 sequence reads: CASSGLAGGVADTQYF. The CDR3 region has the DNA TGTGCCAGCAGTGGACTAGCGGGAGGTGTCGCAGATACGCAGTATTTT.

In its sample, this clone was seen once. The chain has TRBV2 and TRBJ1-5, with D tentatively TRBD1 (5 bases). This CDR3 contains 14 residues. Per the germline V gene, CDR1 is SNHLY and CDR2 is FYNNEI. The V end was cut by 3 bases, the J end by 7 bases, with 13 bases between. CDR3 loop: CASSDGGGFQPQHF. DNA for the CDR3: TGTGCCAGCAGTGACGGGGGGGGTTTCCAGCCCCAGCATTTT.

CDR3 protein: CASRDGQANTEAFF. The CDR3 nucleotides read TGTGCCAGCAGGGACGGACAGGCCAACACTGAAGCTTTCTTT. V and J are TRBV27 and TRBJ1-1, with TRBD1 matching 7 bases. The CDR3 consists of 14 residues. The germline gives CDR1 MNHEY, CDR2 SMNVEV (reference sequence). The V segment lost 6 bases and the J segment 2 bases; nucleotides outside the gene matches: 6.

This chain joins TRBV6-1 and TRBJ1-4, with a weak D call TRBD1 (5 bases). CDR3 length: 13 amino acids. V was cut by 4 bases and J by 4 bases, with 7 bases left in between. Looked up from germline, CDR1 is MNHNS and CDR2 is SASEGT. The CDR3 sequence: CASSGTINEKLFF. The CDR3 DNA sequence: TGTGCCAGCAGTGGGACAATTAATGAAAAACTGTTTTTT.

The chain joins TRBV5-3 to TRBJ2-1; 7 nucleotides align to TRBD2. TRBV5-3 is placed among ORFs of uncertain function. V lost 4 bases, J lost 2 bases, and 15 bases stayed unmatched. This CDR3 has 18 amino acids. This CDR3 reads CARSGSGNKTPTYNEQFF. In DNA form, the CDR3 reads TGTGCCAGAAGCGGGAGCGGGAACAAAACCCCGACCTACAATGAGCAGTTCTTC.

This clone turned up a few times. The V call is TRBV29-1, the J call TRBJ2-7; D is undetermined. The germline V and J ends were trimmed by 6 bases and 0 bases, with 12 bases remaining between them. Germline V gene data show CDR1 as SQVTM and CDR2 as ANQGSEA. This CDR3 is built from 13 residues. CDR3 sequence: CSVPSQPSYEQYF. DNA for the CDR3: TGCAGCGTCCCGTCACAGCCCTCCTACGAGCAGTACTTC.

The chain is built from TRBV5-1 and TRBJ1-4; TRBD1 is a possible D gene (5 bases). V was clipped by 2 bases and J by 6 bases, with 17 bases between them. The CDR3 is 16 amino acids. Germline CDR1 SGHRS, CDR2 YFSETQ. CDR3 protein: CASSLGAGTGDEKLFF. The CDR3 DNA follows: TGCGCCAGCAGCTTAGGGGCCGGGACCGGTGATGAAAAACTGTTTTTT. Complete variable domain (other parts from reference TRBV5-1 and TRBJ1-4): KAGVTQTPRYLIKTRGQQVTLSCSPISGHRSVSWYQQTPGQGLQFLFEYFSETQRNKGNFPGRFSGRQFSNSRSEMNVSTLELGDSALYLCASSLGAGTGDEKLFFGSGTQLSVL.

The V and J genes are TRBV18 and TRBJ2-2; either TRBD1 or TRBD2 may supply D (7 bases each). Between the trimmed V and J ends, which lost 5 bases and 1 base, there was a span of 17 bases. Germline values: CDR1 KGHSH, CDR2 LQKENI. The CDR3 runs 17 residues. In DNA form, the CDR3 reads TGTGCCAGCTCAACGGGGGGCGACAGGGTGAACACCGGGGAGCTGTTTTTT. It codes for CASSTGGDRVNTGELFF.

This clone was seen a handful of times. The V call is TRBV10-3, the J call TRBJ1-4; D gene uncertain. The CDR3 covers 13 residues. The V and J ends lost 8 bases and 4 bases respectively, with 11 bases between them. Germline V gene sequence: CDR1 ENHRY, CDR2 SYGVKD. Here the CDR3 DNA reads TGTGCCATCCGGCAGGCAGTTAATGAAAAACTGTTTTTT. Encoded protein: CAIRQAVNEKLFF.

The chain employs TRBV9 and TRBJ2-1; 7 positions match TRBD2. This CDR3 region has 14 residues. The J segment lost 10 bases and the V segment lost 0 bases, leaving 7 bases of the junction unmatched. From germline, CDR1 is SGDLS and CDR2 YYNGEE. The CDR3 reads CASSVGREIGEQFF. CDR3 DNA sequence: TGTGCCAGCAGCGTAGGGCGGGAGATCGGGGAGCAGTTCTTC.

This clone was recorded only once. The V and J genes are TRBV11-2 and TRBJ2-2, with 7 bases that match TRBD2. In germline, CDR1 is SGHAT, CDR2 FQNNGV. The CDR3 has 14 amino acids. The V and J ends lost 1 base and 6 bases, in that order; junction bases with no gene match: 2. The CDR3 DNA follows: TGTGCCAGCAGCTTAGGTGGGGGGGCCGGGGAGCTGTTTTTT. Amino acid sequence: CASSLGGGAGELFF. The full variable domain, in which reference TRBV11-2 and TRBJ2-2 provide the parts outside the CDR3, is EAGVAQSPRYKIIEKRQSVAFWCNPISGHATLYWYQQILGQGPKLLIQFQNNGVVDDSQLPKDRFSAERLKGVDSTLKIQPAKLEDSAVYLCASSLGGGAGELFFGEGSRLTVL.

J is TRBJ1-2 and V is TRBV10-3, with TRBD1 matching over 10 bases. V was pared by 7 bases and J by 4 bases, with 3 bases of the junction left unmatched. CDR1 ENHRY and CDR2 SYGVKD come from the germline V gene. This CDR3 spans 13 amino acids. The CDR3 DNA is TGTGCCATCACGGGACAGGGGTCCTATGGCTACACCTTC. Translation gives CAITGQGSYGYTF.

This clone has a single count. This chain links TRBV29-1 with TRBJ1-1, with D perhaps matching TRBD1 (6 bases). CDR3 length: 13 residues. V shed 7 bases and J shed 7 bases, with 19 bases lying between them. Germline lookup yields CDR1 SQVTM and CDR2 ANQGSEA. The chain's CDR3 is CSARGQKASEAFF. The CDR3, as DNA: TGCAGCGCGAGGGGACAAAAGGCCAGTGAAGCTTTCTTT.

This clone was seen only once. In DNA, the CDR3 is TGTGCCAGCAGCCGGGGGGCCCGGGAGGAGCAGTACTTC. Amino acids: CASSRGAREEQYF. J is TRBJ2-7 and V is TRBV6-6; possible D gene TRBD2, 7 bases. Germline loops: CDR1 MNHNY, CDR2 SVGAGI (reference sequence). The length of the CDR3 is 13 residues. Trimming took 6 bases from V and 7 from J, leaving 16 bases between them.

V usage is TRBV5-6 and J usage is TRBJ2-1, with TRBD1 matching over 9 bases. V gave up 2 bases and J gave up 14 bases; unmatched junction bases: 11. Germline values: CDR1 SGHDT, CDR2 YYEEEE. The CDR3 contains 14 residues. CDR3 in DNA: TGTGCCAGCAGCTTAAACCCCGGGACAGGGAAGAAGTTCTTC. This encodes CASSLNPGTGKKFF.

The chain is built from TRBV29-1 and TRBJ2-1; 7 bases are shared with TRBD2. The germline V gene has CDR1 SQVTM and CDR2 ANQGSEA. V trimming: 7 bases; J trimming: 7 bases; junction bases outside the gene matches: 7. The CDR3 extends over 12 amino acids. CDR3 in amino acids: CSGGRGSNEQFF. DNA for the CDR3: TGCAGCGGTGGGAGGGGCTCTAATGAGCAGTTCTTC.

The rearrangement uses TRBV2 and TRBJ2-7; unclear D gene. Trimming shortened V by 6 bases and J by 5 bases, and 20 bases separated the two germline ends. CDR1 and CDR2 from the germline V gene are SNHLY and FYNNEI. The length of the CDR3 is 15 residues. CDR3 region: CASSYGHPLGHEQYF. The CDR3 region has the DNA TGTGCCAGCAGCTACGGGCACCCCCTCGGCCACGAGCAGTACTTC.